The 6 T cell receptor beta chains below come from one sample, sequenced in a study of CD8+ T cells in alopecia areata. Cell sorting was performed on pooled cutaneous lymph node cells with CD4, CD8alpha, NKG2D, NKG2ACE and other markers. It was cDNA, reverse transcribed from extracted RNA, that served as the sequencing template. Using immunoSEQ multiplex PCR, the repertoire was profiled, and TCRdb retains in-frame clones only, with some absent. The sample includes more than 250,000 clones, none of them occurring once. The sequenced sample was CD4+ T cells sorted from a lymph node. The receptor source for this set is a C3H/HeJ mouse with alopecia areata. The strain is characterized by the MHC haplotype H2-k.

As regards this clone: Gene names follow the mouse nomenclature. The CDR3 is cut off 4 residues early in the read; its end comes from the germline J gene. The same CDR3 can be traced to other DNA sequences in this sample. The rearrangement uses TRBV1 and TRBJ2-4, with a weak D call TRBD1 (6 bases). CDR3 length: 15 residues. Trimming took 3 bases from V and 0 from J, leaving 10 bases between them. Per the germline V gene, CDR1 is NSQYPW and CDR2 is LRSPGD (reference sequence). The CDR3 bases that were read are TGCACCTGCAGTGCCGACAGGAGAAGTCAAAAC. Translation: CTCSADRRSQN. The full CDR3 sequence reads CTCSADRRSQNTLYF.

In the case of this clone: Any gene name here is a mouse gene name. The CDR3 end lies 4 residues beyond the end of the read and is filled in from the germline J gene. Other DNA sequences in this specimen translate into the identical CDR3. The rearrangement joins TRBV5 to TRBJ2-3; TRBD2 agrees at 7 bases. CDR3 size: 16 residues. Germline trimming cut 1 base from V and 0 bases from J; bases unmatched to any gene: 4. Germline-derived CDR1 and CDR2 are LGHNA and YNLKQL (reference sequence). The chain's CDR3 is CASSQGLGTSAETLYF. CDR3 DNA, as far as it was read: TGTGCCAGCAGCCAAGGACTGGGAACTAGTGCAGAA.

This clone was seen a few times. Mouse names are used for the genes. Sequencing ends 3 residues short of the CDR3 end; the germline J gene provides the rest. The chain uses TRBV19 and TRBJ1-6; a possible D gene is TRBD1 (6 bases). TRBJ1-6 qualifies as an ORF whose function is uncertain. The CDR3 is made up of 15 amino acids. The ends were cut back, 5 bases at V and 0 bases at J, with 9 bases in the middle. Germline CDR1 is FNHDT and CDR2 is SITEND (reference sequence). Here the CDR3 reads CASSRDNSYNSPLYF. Partial CDR3 DNA: TGTGCCAGCAGCCGGGACAATTCCTATAATTCGCCC.

This clone was seen many times. Genes here carry mouse names. The missing CDR3 end, 4 residues past where the read stops, is filled in from the germline J gene. The V and J genes are TRBV13-2 and TRBJ2-5; 11 bases line up with TRBD2. Losses at the gene ends were 3 bases for V and 2 bases for J; bases not matched to a gene: 2. Germline values: CDR1 NNHNN, CDR2 SYGAGS (reference sequence). The CDR3 has 15 residues. The CDR3 sequence: CASGGDWGTQDTQYF. CDR3 DNA, as far as it was read: TGTGCCAGCGGTGGGGACTGGGGGACCCAAGAC.

Of note for this clone: Each gene name is a mouse one. Read data end 4 residues before the CDR3 end; the end is taken from the germline J gene. The rearrangement links TRBV14 to TRBJ2-5; 8 nucleotides line up with TRBD1. V trimming: 4 bases; J trimming: 0 bases; junction bases outside the gene matches: 7. This CDR3 has 16 residues. Germline assignment: CDR1 SGHDT and CDR2 FRDEAV. The CDR3 protein is CASSPTGGFNQDTQYF. The sequenced part of the CDR3 DNA is TGTGCCAGCAGTCCTACAGGGGGGTTTAACCAAGAC.

This clone was recorded at least ten times. Gene names are mouse gene names. The sequenced fragment ends 4 residues before the CDR3 boundary, so the rest is inferred from the germline J gene. The V and J genes are TRBV17 and TRBJ2-7; 8 positions match TRBD1. With V trimmed by 3 bases and J by 3 bases, 4 bases remained unmatched. This CDR3 is built from 14 residues. Germline-derived CDR1 and CDR2 are MNHDT and YYDKIL. The chain's CDR3 is CASSSAGGSYEQYF. CDR3 DNA (partial): TGTGCTAGCAGTAGTGCAGGGGGCAGCTAT.